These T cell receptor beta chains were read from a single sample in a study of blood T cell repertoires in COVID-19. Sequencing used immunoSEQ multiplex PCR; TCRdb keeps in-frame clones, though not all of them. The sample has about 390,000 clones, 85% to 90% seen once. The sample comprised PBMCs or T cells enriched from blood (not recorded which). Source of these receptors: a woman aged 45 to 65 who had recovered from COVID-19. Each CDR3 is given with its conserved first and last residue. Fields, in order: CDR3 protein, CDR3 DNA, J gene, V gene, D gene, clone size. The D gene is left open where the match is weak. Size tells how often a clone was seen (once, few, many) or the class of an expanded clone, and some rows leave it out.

CAISRDVNTEAFF	TGTGCCATCTCTAGAGACGTGAACACTGAAGCTTTCTTT	TRBJ1-1	TRBV10-3	-	once
CASSPLQETQYF	TGTGCCAGCAGTCCCCTCCAAGAGACCCAGTACTTC	TRBJ2-5	TRBV6-2/TRBV6-3	-	-
CASSPTEMNTEAFF	TGTGCCAGCTCACCGACGGAGATGAACACTGAAGCTTTCTTT	TRBJ1-1	TRBV18	-	few
CALRTGYTGELFF	TGTGCCCTACGGACGGGGTACACCGGGGAGCTGTTTTTT	TRBJ2-2	TRBV12-3/TRBV12-4	-	-
CAISERGSPTGELFF	TGTGCCATCAGTGAGCGAGGCAGCCCCACCGGGGAGCTGTTTTTT	TRBJ2-2	TRBV10-3	-	-
CASSPPSIQGDGYTF	TGTGCCAGCAGCCCTCCCAGCATACAGGGAGACGGCTACACCTTC	TRBJ1-2	TRBV9	-	-
CASRSTGESEKLFF	TGTGCCAGCAGGTCCACAGGGGAGAGTGAAAAACTGTTTTTT	TRBJ1-4	TRBV25-1	TRBD1	-
CASSLGQQYGYTF	TGTGCCAGCAGCTTAGGCCAACAGTATGGCTACACCTTC	TRBJ1-2	TRBV7-2	-	-
CASSFTGRGEQYF	TGTGCCAGCAGCTTCACAGGGAGGGGCGAGCAGTACTTC	TRBJ2-7	TRBV13	-	-
CASSQGHPTSGNNEQFF	TGTGCCAGCAGCCAAGGACATCCGACTAGCGGAAACAATGAGCAGTTCTTC	TRBJ2-1	TRBV5-8	TRBD2	-
CASSERTGEEAFF	TGTGCCAGCAGCGAGAGGACAGGGGAAGAAGCTTTCTTT	TRBJ1-1	TRBV5-8	TRBD1	-